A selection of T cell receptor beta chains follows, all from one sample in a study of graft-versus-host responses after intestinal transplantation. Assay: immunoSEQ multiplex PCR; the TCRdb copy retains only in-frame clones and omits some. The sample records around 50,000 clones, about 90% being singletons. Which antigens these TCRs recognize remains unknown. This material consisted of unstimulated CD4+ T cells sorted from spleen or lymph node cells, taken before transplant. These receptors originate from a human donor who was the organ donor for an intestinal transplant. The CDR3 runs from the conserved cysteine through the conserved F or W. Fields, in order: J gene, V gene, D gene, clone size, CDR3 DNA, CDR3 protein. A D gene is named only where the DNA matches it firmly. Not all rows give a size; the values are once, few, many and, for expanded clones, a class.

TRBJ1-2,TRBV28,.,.,TGTGCCAGCAGTTCCGGGGGGGTTAACTATGGCTACACCTTC,CASSSGGVNYGYTF
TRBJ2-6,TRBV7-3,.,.,TGTGCCAGCAGGGTGGTGGAGGGCAGCCACTCTAGGGCCAACGTCCTGACTTTC,CASRVVEGSHSRANVLTF
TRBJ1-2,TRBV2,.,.,TGTGCCAGCATCGGACAGCCCTATGGCTACACCTTC,CASIGQPYGYTF
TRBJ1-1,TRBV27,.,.,TGTGCCAGCAGTTTCGGGGGAGGGGGGACTGAAGCTTTCTTT,CASSFGGGGTEAFF
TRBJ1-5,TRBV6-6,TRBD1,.,TGTGCCAGCAGTGGACAGGGGCTCAATCAGCCCCAGCATTTT,CASSGQGLNQPQHF
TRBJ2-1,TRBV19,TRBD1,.,TGTGCCAGTAGTACCCGGACAGGGAGTAGGAATGAGCAGTTCTTC,CASSTRTGSRNEQFF
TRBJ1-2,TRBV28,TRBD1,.,TGTGCCAGTCTGCCATCAGGGGGCGTGGGCTACACCTTC,CASLPSGGVGYTF
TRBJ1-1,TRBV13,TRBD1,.,TGTGCCAGCAGCCGCAGGGGGCTGACTGAAGCTTTCTTT,CASSRRGLTEAFF
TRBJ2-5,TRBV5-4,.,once,TGTGCCAGCAGCCAGGACAGCCAGTACCAAGAGACCCAGTACTTC,CASSQDSQYQETQYF
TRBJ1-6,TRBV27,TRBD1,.,TGTGCCAGCAAAGAGCCGGGACAGGGCAATTCACCCCTCCACTTT,CASKEPGQGNSPLHF
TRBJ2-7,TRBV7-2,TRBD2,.,TGTGCCAGCAGCTTCCGGACTAGCGGGAACTCCGAGCAGTACTTC,CASSFRTSGNSEQYF
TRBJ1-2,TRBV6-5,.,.,TGTGCCAGCAGTCCTGTGGGGGGGCTCGATGGCTACACCTTC,CASSPVGGLDGYTF
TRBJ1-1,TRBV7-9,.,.,TGTGCCAGCAGCCATCCTACAACAGGGTACACTGAAGCTTTCTTT,CASSHPTTGYTEAFF
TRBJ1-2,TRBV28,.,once,TGTGCCAGCAGCCTTCGACAGAAGGGAGGCTACACCTTC,CASSLRQKGGYTF
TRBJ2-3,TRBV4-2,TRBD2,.,TGTGCCAGCAGGGGGAGCGGGAGAACAGATACGCAGTATTTT,CASRGSGRTDTQYF
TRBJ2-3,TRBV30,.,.,TGTGCCTGGAGTAGGTTTATAGCCTATAGCACAGATACGCAGTATTTT,CAWSRFIAYSTDTQYF
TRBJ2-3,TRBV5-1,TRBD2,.,TGCGCCAGCAGCCCCCGGGGGGGCCTTAGCACAGATACGCAGTATTTT,CASSPRGGLSTDTQYF
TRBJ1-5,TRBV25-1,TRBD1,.,TGTGCCAGCAGTGGGACAGGGGTGCAGCCCCAGCATTTT,CASSGTGVQPQHF
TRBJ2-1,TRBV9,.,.,TGTGCCAGCAGCCCACATCCGGAGGGCTCCTACAATGAGCAGTTCTTC,CASSPHPEGSYNEQFF
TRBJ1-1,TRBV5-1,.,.,TGCGCCAGCAGCTTGGGGGGGGAAGGGGCTTTCTTT,CASSLGGEGAFF
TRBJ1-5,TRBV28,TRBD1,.,TGTGCCAGCAGTTTACCTTATGCCGGGACAGGGTTGGGTCAGCCCCAGCATTTT,CASSLPYAGTGLGQPQHF
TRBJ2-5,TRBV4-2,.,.,TGTGCCAGCAGCCAAGAGGAAGTCTTAGCGCGCCAAGAGACCCAGTACTTC,CASSQEEVLARQETQYF
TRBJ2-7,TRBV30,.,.,TGTGCCTGGTCTCGTGGAGGGAGCCTTGACTCCTACGAGCAGTACTTC,CAWSRGGSLDSYEQYF
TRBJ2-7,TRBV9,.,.,TGTGCCAGCAGCCGGGGCGGGACTGGCCGCTACGAGCAGTACTTC,CASSRGGTGRYEQYF
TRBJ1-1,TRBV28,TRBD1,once,TGTGCCAGCAGTCTAACAGGGGGCGGAGGGGGGGCTTTCTTT,CASSLTGGGGGAFF
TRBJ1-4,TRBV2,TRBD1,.,TGTGCCAGCAGGACCGGGACAGATGAAAAACTGTTTTTT,CASRTGTDEKLFF
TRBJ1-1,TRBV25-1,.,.,TGTGCCAGCAGTAACGCAGCAGGGAACACTGAAGCTTTCTTT,CASSNAAGNTEAFF
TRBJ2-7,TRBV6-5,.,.,TGTGCCAGCAAATCGGGGGACCCCCTCCCCTACGAGCAGTACTTC,CASKSGDPLPYEQYF
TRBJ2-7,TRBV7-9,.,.,TGTGCCAGCGGCAGCCTGACTAGAACCTACGAGCAGTACTTC,CASGSLTRTYEQYF
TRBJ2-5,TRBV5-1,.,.,TGCGCCAGCAGCTTTGGACAGCGGTCGGAGACCCAGTACTTC,CASSFGQRSETQYF
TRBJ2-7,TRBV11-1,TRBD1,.,TGTGCCAGCAGCACCCAACAGGGGGGCGCCTACGAGCAGTACTTC,CASSTQQGGAYEQYF
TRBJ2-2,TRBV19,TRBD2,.,TGTGCCAGTAGTCTAGCGGGTGACACCGGGGAGCTGTTTTTT,CASSLAGDTGELFF
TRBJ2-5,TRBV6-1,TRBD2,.,TGTGCCAGCACCCTAGCGGCCATTGGAGAGACCCAGTACTTC,CASTLAAIGETQYF
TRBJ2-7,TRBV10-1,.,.,TGCGCCAGCAGCCCCACGGAGGCAGGGAGGCCCTACGAGCAGTACTTC,CASSPTEAGRPYEQYF
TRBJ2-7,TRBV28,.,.,TGTGCCAGCAGCTTCGGAGGCGAGAGCTCCTACGAGCAGTACTTC,CASSFGGESSYEQYF
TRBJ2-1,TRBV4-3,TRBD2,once,TGCGCCAGCAGCCAAGATCCTAGCGGAGCGTACAATGAGCAGTTCTTC,CASSQDPSGAYNEQFF
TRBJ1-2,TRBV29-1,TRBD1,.,TGCAGCGTCCACACAGGGGAGGACTATGGCTACACCTTC,CSVHTGEDYGYTF
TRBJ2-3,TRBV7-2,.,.,TGTGCCAGCAGCTTAGCCGGGAGCACAGATACGCAGTATTTT,CASSLAGSTDTQYF